This TCR beta chain appears in the sequencing data of a study of blood T cell repertoires in COVID-19. Study summary: Acute and convalescent COVID-19 samples came from the United States, Italy and Spain. In each case, the material was cDNA or gDNA derived from T cells, B-cell-depleted T cells, or PBMCs.

The V gene's germline CDR1 is MNHEY and CDR2 SVGEGT. After removal of 0 bases from V and 6 bases from J, the junction contained 12 bases not matched to a gene. CDR3 length: 18 amino acids. Original methodology: Nucleated cell number was recorded as an estimate derived from reference gene primer amplification. Repertoires were generated with immunoSEQ multiplex PCR, while TCRdb's copy carries only in-frame clones and drops some. Clone size and V and J calls were adopted from that table, with D and trimming inferred from the DNA. The sample has roughly 350,000 clones, over 75% seen once. This chain links TRBV6-2 or TRBV6-3 with TRBJ2-1; TRBD2 matches 9 bases. The receptor was isolated from a woman aged 45-59 years with active or convalescent COVID-19. Sequenced sample: peripheral blood. CDR3 amino acids: CASSYSVSRGGLGNEQFF. CDR3 coding DNA: TGTGCCAGCAGTTACTCAGTTTCGCGGGGGGGCCTTGGCAATGAGCAGTTCTTC.